The present entry profiles one T cell receptor (beta chain) with its context. This sample stems from a study of blood T cell repertoires in COVID-19. The table came from immunoSEQ multiplex PCR; TCRdb's copy has only in-frame clones and leaves some out. Among 55,000 to 80,000 clones listed, roughly 90% were seen once. Material for sequencing was peripheral blood. This TCR derives from a human donor in a cohort sampled during active COVID-19.

CDR3 in amino acids: CASSRRFGNYGYTF. DNA for the CDR3: TGTGCCAGCTCGAGACGGTTCGGGAACTATGGCTACACCTTC. V usage is TRBV18 and J usage is TRBJ1-2; D remains ambiguous. CDR1 is KGHSH and CDR2 is LQKENI in the germline V gene. This CDR3 contains 14 residues. V lost 6 bases, J lost 2 bases, and 13 bases lay in between.